These 27 T cell receptor beta chains were all obtained from the same sample, sequenced in a study of CD8 T cells in ankylosing spondylitis. MiXCR, applied by TCRdb to the 5' RACE reads, yields one record per CDR3 protein. The sample records around 320,000 distinct CDR3 sequences, about 20% being singletons. The material sequenced was blood, either unsorted or a sorted T cell fraction (not recorded which). The receptors shown here come from a female donor with ankylosing spondylitis or in good health (not recorded which).

This chain uses TRBV6-1 with TRBJ2-7; 9 bases line up with TRBD2. V lost 7 bases, J lost 2 bases, and 3 bases stayed unmatched. The CDR3 is 13 amino acids. CDR1 and CDR2 (germline): MNHNS, SASEGT. The CDR3 loop is CASKREATYEQYF. Here the CDR3 DNA reads TGTGCCAGCAAGCGGGAGGCTACCTACGAGCAGTACTTC.

This clonotype has a count of ten or more. V and J are TRBV29-1 and TRBJ1-1; D is perhaps TRBD1 (6 bases). V lost 7 bases and J 4 bases, leaving 10 bases between the germline ends. The CDR3 loop spans 11 amino acids. CDR1 and CDR2 (germline): SQVTM, ANQGSEA. The CDR3 spells CSDQGSTEAFF. The DNA for the CDR3 is TGCAGCGACCAGGGGAGCACTGAAGCTTTCTTT.

The CDR3 reads CASSLPRGAGVANEQFF. In DNA, the CDR3 is TGTGCCAGCAGCCTCCCACGAGGAGCGGGAGTAGCCAATGAGCAGTTCTTC. The rearrangement uses TRBV12-3 or TRBV12-4 and TRBJ2-1; 8 bases match TRBD2. The CDR3 is 17 amino acids. V trimming: 6 bases; J trimming: 6 bases; junction bases outside the gene matches: 16.

The J gene is TRBJ1-1, the V gene TRBV6-5; the D gene is possibly TRBD1 (6 bases). Germline loops: CDR1 MNHEY, CDR2 SVGAGI. The CDR3 has 18 amino acids. Trimming took off 2 bases at V and 1 base at J, with 20 bases between the two ends. CDR3 sequence: CASSYNNRGGTQNTEAFF. The CDR3, as DNA: TGTGCCAGCAGTTACAATAATCGAGGGGGGACTCAGAACACTGAAGCTTTCTTT.

This chain links TRBV15 with TRBJ1-2, with TRBD1 as a possible D gene (5 bases). Germline values: CDR1 LNHNV, CDR2 YYDKDF (reference sequence). The V end lost 1 base, the J end lost 8 bases, and 17 bases lay between the germline ends. This CDR3 comprises 15 residues. This chain's CDR3 is CATSRAVRTPAGYTF. The CDR3 coding sequence is TGTGCCACCAGCAGAGCGGTTAGGACACCCGCAGGCTACACCTTC.

This chain connects TRBV5-1 to TRBJ2-7; TRBD2 agrees at 12 bases. J gave up 2 bases and V 2 bases, and 11 bases lay outside the gene matches. In germline, CDR1 is SGHRS, CDR2 YFSETQ. The CDR3 contains 18 residues. The CDR3 region is CASSLPGGTSGPTYEQYF. In DNA, the CDR3 is TGCGCCAGCAGCTTACCGGGAGGGACTAGCGGGCCAACCTACGAGCAGTACTTC.

This clonotype was picked up a small number of times. CDR3 protein: CSARTHNGGEKLFF. In DNA, the CDR3 is TGCAGTGCCCGCACACATAATGGAGGTGAAAAACTGTTTTTT. The V call is TRBV20-1, the J call TRBJ1-4; D remains unclear. Germline CDR1 DFQATT, CDR2 SNEGSKA (reference sequence). Deletions cut 6 bases from V and 7 bases from J, with 18 bases between. The CDR3 covers 14 residues.

The sample holds a few counts of this clonotype. The chain combines TRBV30 with TRBJ2-2, with 14 nucleotides matching TRBD2. CDR3 length equals 15 residues. Germline loops: CDR1 GTSNPN, CDR2 SVGIG (reference sequence). Germline trimming cut 3 bases from V and 5 bases from J; bases unmatched to any gene: 2. The CDR3 reads CAWSGLAGGTGELFF. In DNA, the CDR3 is TGTGCCTGGAGCGGACTAGCGGGAGGAACCGGGGAGCTGTTTTTT.

This chain connects TRBV20-1 to TRBJ2-7; D is unclear. In germline, CDR1 is DFQATT, CDR2 SNEGSKA (reference sequence). CDR3 length: 12 amino acids. V lost 3 bases and J lost 7, with 13 bases in between. CDR3 loop: CSASRPFREQYF. The CDR3 DNA reads as TGCAGTGCTAGTCGACCTTTCCGAGAGCAGTACTTC.

The J gene is TRBJ2-7, the V gene TRBV19; TRBD2 matches 13 bases. V lost 5 bases, J lost 6 bases, and 13 bases stayed unmatched. The germline V gene encodes CDR1 LNHDA and CDR2 SQIVND (reference sequence). This CDR3 has 17 residues. CDR3 region: CASSGGLAGVKAGEQYF. Written as DNA, the CDR3 is TGTGCCAGTAGTGGTGGACTAGCGGGAGTGAAAGCCGGCGAGCAGTACTTC. The variable domain in full, completed from reference TRBV19 and TRBJ2-7, reads DGGITQSPKYLFRKEGQNVTLSCEQNLNHDAMYWYRQDPGQGLRLIYYSQIVNDFQKGDIAEGYSVSREKKESFPLTVTSAQKNPTAFYLCASSGGLAGVKAGEQYFGPGTRLTVT.

This clonotype has a handful of counts. V is TRBV10-3 and J is TRBJ1-4, with 10 positions matching TRBD1. Looked up from germline, CDR1 is ENHRY and CDR2 is SYGVKD. The CDR3 extends over 15 amino acids. J lost 8 bases, V lost 0 bases, and 3 bases had no gene match. CDR3 nucleotide sequence: TGTGCCATCAGTGAGTCGCGGACAGGGGGGGAAAAACTGTTTTTT. It codes for CAISESRTGGEKLFF.

The rearrangement uses TRBV6-1 and TRBJ2-2, with TRBD2 matching 7 bases. The CDR3 runs to 15 residues. Germline CDR1 is MNHNS and CDR2 is SASEGT. The ends lost 6 bases at V and 0 bases at J; junction bases unmatched: 4. CDR3 sequence (DNA): TGTGCCAGCAGCCGGGACTACCCGAACACCGGGGAGCTGTTTTTT. This codes for CASSRDYPNTGELFF.

The sample holds a few counts of this clonotype. This chain links TRBV5-6 with TRBJ2-1; 9 nucleotides line up with TRBD2. The ends lost 2 bases at V and 9 bases at J; junction bases unmatched: 6. From germline, CDR1 is SGHDT and CDR2 YYEEEE. The CDR3 runs to 14 residues. The CDR3 protein is CASSFSGRGREQFF. CDR3 DNA: TGTGCCAGCAGCTTTAGCGGGAGAGGACGTGAGCAGTTCTTC.

This CDR3 reads CSVWDTATNEKLFF. For the CDR3, the DNA is TGCAGCGTCTGGGACACCGCAACTAATGAAAAACTGTTTTTT. V usage is TRBV29-1 and J usage is TRBJ1-4; tentative D call: TRBD1 (6 bases). V dropped 6 bases and J dropped 0 bases, with 11 bases sitting between them. The CDR3 loop spans 14 amino acids. Per the germline V gene, CDR1 is SQVTM and CDR2 is ANQGSEA.

This clonotype was found a few times. V usage is TRBV7-2 and J usage is TRBJ1-1; no firm D call. The CDR3 spans 14 residues. With 5 bases removed from V and 8 bases from J, the gap between germline ends came to 18 bases. Germline V gene lookup returns CDR1 SGHTA and CDR2 FQGNSA. As DNA, the CDR3 is TGTGCCAGCAGCCTTCCGAGTTTTGGGCTAGAAGCTTTCTTT. Translation: CASSLPSFGLEAFF.

The genes are TRBV6-2 or TRBV6-3 and TRBJ2-7, with 8 bases identical to TRBD2. V was clipped by 6 bases and J by 0 bases; unmatched bases: 10. Germline V gene data show CDR1 as MNHEY and CDR2 as SVGEGT. The CDR3 totals 16 residues. The CDR3 nucleotides are TGTGCCAGCAGCGACCTTAGCGGGACACGCTCCTACGAGCAGTACTTC. It yields the protein CASSDLSGTRSYEQYF.

The genes are TRBV20-1 and TRBJ2-1, with D possibly matching TRBD2 (5 bases). This CDR3 has 14 residues. Germline loops: CDR1 DFQATT, CDR2 SNEGSKA (reference sequence). V shed 5 bases and J shed 0 bases, with 11 bases lying between them. This chain's CDR3 is CSAGGSVSYNEQFF. In nucleotides, the CDR3 is TGCAGTGCTGGAGGCTCCGTCTCCTACAATGAGCAGTTCTTC.

Turning to this clonotype: One junction end does not reproduce the germline sequence, and a read error may be involved. The chain links TRBV19 to TRBJ2-7, with D maybe TRBD2 (5 bases). The CDR3 has 14 residues. Germline loops: CDR1 LNHDA, CDR2 SQIVND (reference sequence). The CDR3 nucleotides are TGTGCCAGTAGTATTCCCGGGGTCTCCGACGAGCAGTACTTC. Amino acids: CASSIPGVSDEQYF.

In this sample, this clonotype turned up a few times. The V and J genes are TRBV7-2 and TRBJ2-5; D may be TRBD2 (5 bases). The CDR3 totals 14 residues. Trimming removed 0 bases from V and 5 bases from J, with 10 bases in between. Germline V gene lookup returns CDR1 SGHTA and CDR2 FQGNSA. The DNA of the CDR3 is TGTGCCAGCAGCTTAGCGGGATGGGAGGAGACCCAGTACTTC. Amino acid sequence: CASSLAGWEETQYF.

There are a few counts of this clonotype. This rearrangement joins TRBV21-1 to TRBJ2-7; the DNA was not used to check the table's D call, TRBD2. TRBV21-1 has pseudogene status. The CDR3 has 15 residues. The CDR3 DNA sequence: TGTGCCAGCAGCAAAGAGGAGGAACCTTACTACGAGCAGTACTTC. Residues: CASSKEEEPYYEQYF.

The genes are TRBV7-2 and TRBJ2-5; D is possibly TRBD1 (6 bases). The CDR3 is 14 amino acids. The germline V gene has CDR1 SGHTA and CDR2 FQGNSA. V lost 4 bases and J lost 5, with 14 bases in between. The CDR3 bases are TGTGCCAGCAGCTCGGCAGGGGTTTGGGAGACCCAGTACTTC. Translating it yields CASSSAGVWETQYF.

This clonotype was detected a few times. The chain joins TRBV20-1 to TRBJ2-7, with TRBD1 matching 10 bases. V shed 6 bases and J 7 bases; nucleotides not matched to a gene: 9. CDR3 length: 13 residues. CDR1 and CDR2 from the germline V gene are DFQATT and SNEGSKA (reference sequence). CDR3 in amino acids: CSAAGQGDGEQYF. The CDR3 nucleotides are TGCAGTGCCGCCGGACAGGGGGATGGAGAGCAGTACTTC.

The chain uses TRBV7-8 and TRBJ2-3, with 13 bases aligning to TRBD2. Losses at the gene ends were 4 bases for V and 2 bases for J; bases not matched to a gene: 6. Germline V gene lookup returns CDR1 SGHVS and CDR2 FQNEAQ. The CDR3 extends over 17 amino acids. The CDR3 DNA reads as TGTGCCAGCAGCTGGGAACTAGCGGGAGGGGCCACAGATACGCAGTATTTT. This codes for CASSWELAGGATDTQYF. Based on the CDR3 plus reference TRBV7-8 and TRBJ2-3, the full variable domain is GAGVSQSPRYKVAKRGQDVALRCDPISGHVSLFWYQQALGQGPEFLTYFQNEAQLDKSGLPSDRFFAERPEGSVSTLKIQRTQQEDSAVYLCASSWELAGGATDTQYFGPGTRLTVL.

This clonotype was counted between two and nine times. The V call is TRBV7-2, the J call TRBJ1-1, with TRBD1 as a possible D gene (6 bases). Between the trimmed V and J ends, which lost 2 bases and 5 bases, there was a span of 15 bases. Germline lookup yields CDR1 SGHTA and CDR2 FQGNSA. This CDR3 region has 15 residues. CDR3 residues: CASSLRTGGDTEAFF. The CDR3 nucleotides read TGTGCCAGCAGCTTAAGAACGGGGGGCGATACTGAAGCTTTCTTT.

This clonotype was seen repeatedly, ten times or more. This chain uses TRBV10-3 with TRBJ1-1; 7 nucleotides match TRBD1. The length of the CDR3 is 14 residues. Looked up from germline, CDR1 is ENHRY and CDR2 is SYGVKD. After removal of 3 bases from V and 1 base from J, the junction contained 2 bases not matched to a gene. CDR3 DNA sequence: TGTGCCATCAGTGATTACAGGGGGAACACTGAAGCTTTCTTT. This encodes CAISDYRGNTEAFF.

The table lists this clonotype with many counts. V gene TRBV10-3 combines with J gene TRBJ1-6; 9 nucleotides line up with TRBD1. With V trimmed by 4 bases and J by 7 bases, 2 bases remained unmatched. Germline CDR1 reads ENHRY; CDR2 reads SYGVKD. The CDR3 totals 14 residues. The CDR3 spells CAISGTGENSPLHF. CDR3 sequence (DNA): TGTGCCATCAGTGGGACAGGGGAGAATTCACCCCTCCACTTT.

This sequence joins TRBV20-1 and TRBJ2-3, with 10 bases lining up with TRBD2. The V segment lost 6 bases and the J segment 4 bases; nucleotides outside the gene matches: 7. This CDR3 is 14 amino acids long. Germline V gives CDR1 DFQATT, CDR2 SNEGSKA (reference sequence). The CDR3 loop reads CSAGLAGVSDTQYF. The CDR3 DNA reads TGCAGTGCGGGCCTAGCGGGAGTCTCAGATACGCAGTATTTT.